Only one count was recorded for the clone carrying this T cell receptor (beta chain). The target antigen is unknown. This record comes from a study of shared clonotypes between healthy human individuals. General observations from the study: Few donors limited the genetic and exposure-history diversity represented.

Repertoires were generated with immunoSEQ multiplex PCR, while TCRdb's copy carries only in-frame clones and drops some. This sample has about 600,000 clones, with roughly 96% found just once. CD45RO-negative cells were positively selected for CCR7, leaving out terminally differentiated effector memory CD45RA+ cells. V was shortened by 4 bases and J by 3 bases, with 11 bases between the two germline ends. This CDR3 is 14 amino acids long. From germline, CDR1 is SGHRS and CDR2 YFSETQ. This clonotype was sampled from a woman aged 25 to 39 in good health. The rearrangement joins TRBV5-1 to TRBJ1-3; D is possibly TRBD1 (6 bases). Sequenced sample: naive CD8+ T cells sorted from blood. This CDR3 reads CASSLRGVGNTIYF. The CDR3 DNA reads as TGCGCCAGCAGCCTCAGGGGAGTTGGAAACACCATATATTTT.